A selection of T cell receptor beta chains follows, all from one sample in a study of T cell changes during pregnancy in multiple sclerosis. Measured with immunoSEQ multiplex PCR; TCRdb has only the in-frame clones, and not every one. The table lists 10,000 or so clones, under 85% of them singletons. This specimen consisted of CD8+ T cells from peripheral blood mononuclear cells, obtained in the third trimester of pregnancy. The receptors here all came from a female donor in good health, enrolled as a control in a pregnancy study. Each CDR3 is given with its conserved first and last residue. A D gene is named only where the DNA matches it firmly. Clone size is not always given. Where it is, it says once, few, many or a class for expanded clones.

V: TRBV6-6; D: TRBD2; J: TRBJ2-7; size: .; CDR3: CASSYRAGVMNEQYF; DNA: TGTGCCAGCAGTTACAGGGCGGGAGTGATGAACGAGCAGTACTTC
V: TRBV7-9; D: TRBD2; J: TRBJ2-1; size: few; CDR3: CASSSPRSGGSSYNEQFF; DNA: TGTGCCAGCAGCTCCCCTAGATCGGGCGGGAGCTCCTACAATGAGCAGTTCTTC
V: TRBV5-6; D: .; J: TRBJ2-1; size: few; CDR3: CASSLEEGYNEQFF; DNA: TGTGCCAGCAGCTTGGAGGAGGGTTACAATGAGCAGTTCTTC
V: TRBV6-5; D: .; J: TRBJ2-7; size: .; CDR3: CASSVTDRSYEQYF; DNA: TGTGCCAGCAGTGTGACAGATCGGTCCTACGAGCAGTACTTC
V: TRBV13; D: TRBD1; J: TRBJ2-7; size: once; CDR3: CASSPGQGYYEQYF; DNA: TGTGCCAGCAGTCCGGGACAGGGATACTACGAGCAGTACTTC
V: TRBV13; D: .; J: TRBJ1-2; size: .; CDR3: CASSLVLEGSLNYGYTF; DNA: TGTGCCAGCAGCTTAGTTTTGGAGGGGTCCCTTAACTATGGCTACACCTTC
V: TRBV7-6; D: TRBD1; J: TRBJ1-1; size: .; CDR3: CASSATGQGRPEAFF; DNA: TGTGCCAGCAGCGCGACGGGACAGGGGCGCCCTGAAGCTTTCTTT
V: TRBV27; D: .; J: TRBJ2-7; size: .; CDR3: CASSRARAYEQYF; DNA: TGTGCCAGCAGCCGGGCCAGGGCCTACGAGCAGTACTTC
V: TRBV27; D: TRBD1; J: TRBJ2-7; size: .; CDR3: CASSFSRQGREQYF; DNA: TGTGCCAGCAGTTTTTCCCGACAGGGCAGGGAGCAGTACTTC
V: TRBV4-3; D: .; J: TRBJ1-1; size: .; CDR3: CASSQDTRNTEAFF; DNA: TGCGCCAGCAGCCAAGATACCAGGAACACTGAAGCTTTCTTT
V: TRBV9; D: .; J: TRBJ2-7; size: .; CDR3: CASSVASGNYEQYF; DNA: TGTGCCAGCAGCGTAGCCTCGGGGAACTACGAGCAGTACTTC
V: TRBV5-1; D: .; J: TRBJ2-7; size: .; CDR3: CASGRGGSHEQYF; DNA: TGCGCCAGCGGGCGAGGGGGATCCCACGAGCAGTACTTC
V: TRBV18; D: TRBD1; J: TRBJ2-7; size: .; CDR3: CASSPGRGLYEQYF; DNA: TGTGCCAGCTCACCGGGCAGGGGGCTATACGAGCAGTACTTC
V: TRBV5-1; D: TRBD2; J: TRBJ2-7; size: .; CDR3: CASSPGLALNYEQYF; DNA: TGCGCCAGCAGCCCGGGACTAGCGCTGAACTACGAGCAGTACTTC
V: TRBV12-5; D: .; J: TRBJ1-5; size: .; CDR3: CASALGGLQPQHF; DNA: TGTGCTAGTGCCCTGGGGGGTCTCCAGCCCCAGCATTTT
V: TRBV11-2; D: .; J: TRBJ2-4; size: medium-sized; CDR3: CASSLPTDNLNIQYF; DNA: TGTGCCAGCAGCTTACCCACGGACAATCTAAACATTCAGTACTTC
V: TRBV27; D: TRBD2; J: TRBJ2-1; size: .; CDR3: CASSSRTSGANEQFF; DNA: TGTGCCAGCAGTTCGAGGACTAGCGGGGCGAATGAGCAGTTCTTC
V: TRBV4-1; D: TRBD1; J: TRBJ1-2; size: .; CDR3: CASIGTGRYGYTF; DNA: TGCGCCAGCATTGGGACAGGGCGGTATGGCTACACCTTC
V: TRBV28; D: TRBD1; J: TRBJ1-1; size: .; CDR3: CASSFRQGEREAFF; DNA: TGTGCCAGCAGTTTCAGACAGGGGGAAAGGGAAGCTTTCTTT
V: TRBV27; D: TRBD2; J: TRBJ2-1; size: .; CDR3: CASSYIMTSRSNEQFF; DNA: TGTGCCAGCAGTTACATTATGACTAGCAGGAGCAATGAGCAGTTCTTC